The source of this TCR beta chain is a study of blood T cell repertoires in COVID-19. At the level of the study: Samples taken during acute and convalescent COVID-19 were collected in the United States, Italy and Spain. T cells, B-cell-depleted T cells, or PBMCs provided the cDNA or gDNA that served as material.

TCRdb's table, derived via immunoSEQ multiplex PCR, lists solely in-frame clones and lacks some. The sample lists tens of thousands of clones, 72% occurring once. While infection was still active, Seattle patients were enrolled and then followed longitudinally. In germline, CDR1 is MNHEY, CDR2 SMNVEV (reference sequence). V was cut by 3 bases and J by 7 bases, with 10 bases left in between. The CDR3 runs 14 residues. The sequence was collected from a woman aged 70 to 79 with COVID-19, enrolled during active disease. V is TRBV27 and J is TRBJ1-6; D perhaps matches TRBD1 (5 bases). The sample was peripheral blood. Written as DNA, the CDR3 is TGTGCCAGCAGTTTTCTGCAGGGCAATTCACCCCTCCACTTT. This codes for CASSFLQGNSPLHF.